This TCR beta chain stems from a study of blood T cell repertoires in COVID-19. Study in general: Specimens from acute and convalescent COVID-19 originated in the United States, Italy and Spain. Nucleic acid was either cDNA or gDNA, and it came from T cells, B-cell-depleted T cells, or PBMCs.

In the source study's methods: Nucleated cell number was recorded as an estimate derived from reference gene primer amplification. Assay used: immunoSEQ multiplex PCR; TCRdb lists only in-frame clones, some missing. D and trimming come from the DNA, and the V and J calls and clone size come from that table. The sample has about 29,000 clones; more than 60% are singletons. Germline CDR1 and CDR2: SGDLS and YYNGEE. The V segment lost 10 bases and the J segment 17 bases; nucleotides outside the gene matches: 8. The CDR3 is made up of 9 amino acids. What was sequenced was peripheral blood. This TCR was sampled from a woman in her seventies with active or convalescent COVID-19. The chain employs TRBV9 and TRBJ1-4; 7 nucleotides align to TRBD1. The CDR3 DNA reads as TGTGCCCGCCCCGGGACAGCATTTTTT. Translation gives CARPGTAFF.